Each of the 29 T cell receptor beta chains below was sequenced from the same sample in a study of Graves' ophthalmopathy and Graves' hyperthyroidism. The authors amplified TCR beta CDR3 regions, and they did so from RNA transcripts for repertoire sequencing. Investigators did first-round RT-PCR with HTBI primers, then second-round multiplex PCR. TCRdb re-called the multiplex PCR reads with MiXCR, one entry per CDR3 protein. The table includes about 220,000 distinct CDR3 sequences, roughly 21% detected once. The sequenced sample consisted of peripheral blood. These receptors were taken from a woman between 50 and 59 years old with Graves' ophthalmopathy.

This clonotype was seen ten or more times. The chain uses TRBV19 and TRBJ1-1; D unresolved. The germline V gene encodes CDR1 LNHDA and CDR2 SQIVND (reference sequence). V shed 4 bases and J shed 4 bases, with 10 bases lying between them. The CDR3 has 13 amino acids. Here the CDR3 reads CASSTPESTEAFF. For the CDR3, the DNA is TGTGCCAGTAGTACCCCTGAGTCCACTGAAGCTTTCTTT.

This clonotype occurred many times. The chain recombines TRBV29-1 with TRBJ2-7; D is perhaps TRBD2 (5 bases). Germline CDR1 and CDR2: SQVTM and ANQGSEA. The CDR3 is 12 amino acids. The ends were cut back, 4 bases at V and 2 bases at J, with 9 bases in the middle. This chain's CDR3 is CSVVRETYEQYF. DNA of the CDR3: TGCAGCGTTGTTAGGGAGACCTACGAGCAGTACTTC.

This clonotype was counted many times. The V call is TRBV11-2, the J call TRBJ2-2, with TRBD2 identical over 12 bases. The germline V gene has CDR1 SGHAT and CDR2 FQNNGV. The J segment lost 7 bases and the V segment lost 3 bases, leaving 9 bases of the junction unmatched. The CDR3 runs 17 residues. The DNA of the CDR3 is TGTGCCAGCAGCTTTCAGCTAGCGGGAGGGCTGAACGGGGAGCTGTTTTTT. It translates to CASSFQLAGGLNGELFF.

This clonotype was detected ten times or more. This chain connects TRBV6-1 to TRBJ1-5; a possible D gene is TRBD1 (5 bases). CDR3 size: 13 residues. CDR1 and CDR2 from the germline V gene are MNHNS and SASEGT. The ends were cut back, 8 bases at V and 7 bases at J, with 15 bases in the middle. CDR3 in DNA: TGTGCCAGCCGAATGGACTGGGGGCAGCCCCAGCATTTT. Its translation: CASRMDWGQPQHF.

In this sample, this clonotype turned up many times. The chain uses TRBV12-3 or TRBV12-4 and TRBJ1-1; D is unresolved. CDR3 length: 14 residues. Trimming took off 5 bases at V and 0 bases at J, with 10 bases between the two ends. The CDR3 loop is CASSQSGMNTEAFF. The CDR3 region has the DNA TGTGCCAGCAGTCAGTCCGGGATGAACACTGAAGCTTTCTTT.

This clonotype was counted many times. The CDR3 nucleotides are TGTGCCGGATTGGACAGGGGGCGCTTCTATGGCTACACCTTC. Residues: CAGLDRGRFYGYTF. The rearrangement links TRBV30 to TRBJ1-2, with TRBD1 matching 11 bases. Losses at the gene ends were 8 bases for V and 4 bases for J; bases not matched to a gene: 9. The CDR3 totals 14 residues. The germline CDR1 and CDR2 sequences are GTSNPN and SVGIG (reference sequence). The whole variable domain, remainder taken from reference TRBV30 and TRBJ1-2, is SQTIHQWPATLVQPVGSPLSLECTVEGTSNPNLYWYRQAAGRGLQLLFYSVGIGQISSEVPQNLSASRPQDRQFILSSKKLLLSDSGFYLCAGLDRGRFYGYTFGSGTRLTVV.

This clonotype was seen only a few times. The chain recombines TRBV12-3 or TRBV12-4 with TRBJ1-2; 8 nucleotides line up with TRBD1. V dropped 5 bases and J dropped 0; count of bases not matched to a gene: 5. The CDR3 has 15 residues. DNA of the CDR3: TGTGCCAGCAGTCGCAGGGGGCTGGCTAACTATGGCTACACCTTC. It encodes CASSRRGLANYGYTF.

Note on this clonotype: One end of the junction fails to match germline, which may point to a read error. This chain uses TRBV5-1 with TRBJ2-7, with 13 bases identical to TRBD2. The CDR3 extends over 15 amino acids. CDR1 and CDR2 from the germline V gene are SGHRS and YFSETQ. In DNA form, the CDR3 reads TGCGCCAGCAGATTGGGACTAGCGGGATCCTACGAGCAGTACTTC. Protein: CASRLGLAGSYEQYF.

This clonotype has at least ten counts. The rearrangement links TRBV6-5 to TRBJ2-5; D is perhaps TRBD2 (6 bases). Trimming cost V 11 bases and J 3 bases, with 16 bases left between them. Germline CDR1 MNHEY, CDR2 SVGAGI. This CDR3 comprises 13 residues. The CDR3 loop is CAFGTSWEETQYF. CDR3 coding DNA: TGTGCCTTCGGCACTAGCTGGGAAGAGACCCAGTACTTC.

This clonotype was detected ten times or more. This sequence joins TRBV19 and TRBJ2-4, with D maybe TRBD1 (6 bases). Germline loops: CDR1 LNHDA, CDR2 SQIVND (reference sequence). V lost 3 bases and J 0 bases, leaving 9 bases between the germline ends. The CDR3 extends over 15 amino acids. CDR3: CASSITGLAKNIQYF. In nucleotides, the CDR3 is TGTGCCAGTAGTATTACAGGGTTAGCCAAAAACATTCAGTACTTC.

The rearrangement uses TRBV4-1 and TRBJ2-7; 12 bases are shared with TRBD2. Germline V lookup: CDR1 MGHRA, CDR2 YSYEKL. The CDR3 spans 17 residues. Trimming took 5 bases from V and 0 from J; bases not matched to a gene: 8. CDR3 residues: CASSSGLAGASSYEQYF. In DNA, the CDR3 is TGCGCCAGCAGCTCGGGACTAGCGGGCGCCAGCTCCTACGAGCAGTACTTC.

This clonotype was counted ten times or more. The CDR3 sequence is CASMGGGYEQYF. The DNA for the CDR3 is TGTGCCAGCATGGGGGGGGGATACGAGCAGTACTTC. The chain combines TRBV2 with TRBJ2-7; 7 bases map to TRBD2. CDR1 is SNHLY and CDR2 is FYNNEI in the germline V gene. J gave up 4 bases and V 7 bases, and 4 bases lay outside the gene matches. CDR3 size: 12 residues. The entire variable domain, with the rest obtained from reference TRBV2 and TRBJ2-7, is as follows: EPEVTQTPSHQVTQMGQEVILRCVPISNHLYFYWYRQILGQKVEFLVSFYNNEISEKSEIFDDQFSVERPDGSNFTLKIRSTKLEDSAMYFCASMGGGYEQYFGPGTRLTVT.

This clonotype was observed at least ten times. V is TRBV28 and J is TRBJ2-7; D is undetermined. The CDR3 is 11 amino acids. Germline loops: CDR1 MDHEN, CDR2 SYDVKM. V lost 5 bases, J lost 4 bases, and 6 bases lay in between. The CDR3 is CASSTKYEQYF. The CDR3, as DNA: TGTGCCAGCAGTACCAAGTACGAGCAGTACTTC.

This clonotype has a count of ten or more. This chain links TRBV7-6 with TRBJ2-7; 12 bases match TRBD1. The CDR3 is 15 residues long. Germline CDR1 and CDR2: SGHVS and FNYEAQ. The J segment lost 4 bases and the V segment lost 4 bases, leaving 5 bases of the junction unmatched. CDR3 sequence (DNA): TGTGCCAGCAGCTCGGGACAGGGGGCGAGGTACGAGCAGTACTTC. Translating it yields CASSSGQGARYEQYF.

In regard to this clonotype: Since a much larger clone is just one base distant, this may be a read error. V and J are TRBV20-1 and TRBJ2-7, with TRBD1 matching over 12 bases. The CDR3 consists of 14 residues. CDR1 is DFQATT and CDR2 is SNEGSKA in the germline V gene (reference sequence). CDR3 sequence reads: CSAQAGTGGHEQCF. The CDR3 nucleotides read TGCAGTGCCCAAGCCGGGACAGGGGGCCACGAGCAGTGCTTC.

Concerning this clonotype: A much larger clone lies a single base off, so this may be a read error. This chain uses TRBV5-1 with TRBJ2-5; D assignment may be TRBD1 or TRBD2 (5 bases each). This CDR3 is 15 amino acids long. Germline V gives CDR1 SGHRS, CDR2 YFSETQ. The CDR3 nucleotides are TGCGCCATCAGCTCCCGGGACCTAGGGTCGGAGACCCAGTACTTC. Its translation: CAISSRDLGSETQYF. Using reference TRBV5-1 and TRBJ2-5 for the parts outside the CDR3, the full variable domain is KAGVTQTPRYLIKTRGQQVTLSCSPISGHRSVSWYQQTPGQGLQFLFEYFSETQRNKGNFPGRFSGRQFSNSRSEMNVSTLELGDSALYLCAISSRDLGSETQYFGPGTRLLVL.

Ten or more counts support this clonotype. This chain joins TRBV7-2 and TRBJ2-7; D is uncertain. Germline V CDR1 and CDR2: SGHTA, FQGNSA. Trimming removed 2 bases at V and 4 bases at J, with 12 bases between. This CDR3 spans 14 amino acids. The CDR3 sequence: CASSLNPSLYEQYF. CDR3 bases: TGTGCCAGCAGCTTAAACCCCTCACTTTACGAGCAGTACTTC.

The chain uses TRBV28 and TRBJ2-7; D unresolved. CDR1 is MDHEN and CDR2 is SYDVKM in the germline V gene. The V gene lost 5 bases and the J gene lost 2 bases, with 10 bases spanning the gap. The CDR3 totals 13 residues. CDR3 in amino acids: CASSTGLPYEQYF. The CDR3 DNA reads TGTGCCAGCAGTACGGGTTTGCCCTACGAGCAGTACTTC. Full variable domain (outside the CDR3, taken from reference TRBV28 and TRBJ2-7): DVKVTQSSRYLVKRTGEKVFLECVQDMDHENMFWYRQDPGLGLRLIYFSYDVKMKEKGDIPEGYSVSREKKERFSLILESASTNQTSMYLCASSTGLPYEQYFGPGTRLTVT.

The sample holds one count of this clonotype. The chain recombines TRBV7-8 with TRBJ2-7, with TRBD2 as a possible D gene (5 bases). Trimming left V 5 bases short and J 4 bases short, with 12 bases between. Germline CDR1 reads SGHVS; CDR2 reads FQNEAQ. The CDR3 consists of 13 residues. The DNA for the CDR3 is TGTGCCAGCAGCCGAACTAGTCCGTACGAGCAGTACTTC. Encoded protein: CASSRTSPYEQYF.

This clonotype has a count of ten or more. The chain combines TRBV11-2 with TRBJ2-7; 7 nucleotides match TRBD1. The CDR3 extends over 14 amino acids. V lost 3 bases and J lost 2; bases outside the gene matches: 4. Germline-derived CDR1 and CDR2 are SGHAT and FQNNGV. As DNA, the CDR3 is TGTGCCAGCAGCTTGACAGGGTTGGCCTACGAGCAGTACTTC. Translating gives CASSLTGLAYEQYF.

At least ten counts were recorded for this clonotype. V usage is TRBV7-2 and J usage is TRBJ2-7; 9 positions agree with TRBD1. This CDR3 spans 15 amino acids. Germline loops: CDR1 SGHTA, CDR2 FQGNSA. Trimming at V came to 5 bases and at J to 3 bases, leaving 8 bases not matched to a gene. CDR3 coding DNA: TGTGCCAGCAGCCCCGCCGGGACAGGGTACTACGAGCAGTACTTC. Its protein is CASSPAGTGYYEQYF. Filled out from reference TRBV7-2 and TRBJ2-7, the complete variable domain reads GAGVSQSPSNKVTEKGKDVELRCDPISGHTALYWYRQSLGQGLEFLIYFQGNSAPDKSGLPSDRFSAERTGGSVSTLTIQRTQQEDSAVYLCASSPAGTGYYEQYFGPGTRLTVT.

This clonotype was seen ten or more times. The chain employs TRBV6-1 and TRBJ2-2, with 9 bases that match TRBD1. The junction had 4 bases not matched to a gene; V was cut back by 7 bases and J by 4 bases. CDR3 length equals 14 residues. Germline V gives CDR1 MNHNS, CDR2 SASEGT. CDR3 region: CASTQGALTGELFF. CDR3 DNA: TGTGCCAGCACACAGGGGGCGCTCACCGGGGAGCTGTTTTTT.

The chain joins TRBV5-1 to TRBJ2-2, with 7 bases aligning to TRBD1. The trim removed 4 bases at V and 5 bases at J, leaving 8 bases unmatched. Germline V lookup: CDR1 SGHRS, CDR2 YFSETQ. The CDR3 has 15 residues. Written as DNA, the CDR3 is TGCGCCAGCAGCAGGCAGGGGGATGGGACCGGGGAGCTGTTTTTT. It codes for CASSRQGDGTGELFF.

The chain recombines TRBV27 with TRBJ2-5; 9 bases map to TRBD2. Trimming took 6 bases from V and 5 from J; bases not matched to a gene: 7. The germline CDR1 and CDR2 sequences are MNHEY and SMNVEV (reference sequence). The CDR3 length is 14 residues. The CDR3 loop reads CASRRTSEVETQYF. CDR3 in DNA: TGTGCCAGCAGACGGACTAGCGAGGTGGAGACCCAGTACTTC.

This clonotype was detected many times. This chain links TRBV9 with TRBJ2-3; D is possibly TRBD1 (6 bases). Germline CDR1 reads SGDLS; CDR2 reads YYNGEE. The CDR3 consists of 14 residues. The V and J ends lost 0 bases and 5 bases respectively, with 10 bases between them. In DNA, the CDR3 is TGTGCCAGCAGCGTAGAGGGGGAACAAGATACGCAGTATTTT. Protein sequence: CASSVEGEQDTQYF.

The chain carries TRBV6-1 and TRBJ1-6, with a tentative D call TRBD1 (5 bases). This CDR3 spans 14 amino acids. Trimming took 2 bases from V and 8 from J, leaving 10 bases between them. Germline values: CDR1 MNHNS, CDR2 SASEGT. The CDR3 region has the DNA TGTGCCAGCAGTGAACGGGACCGTTATTCACCCCTCCACTTT. Its protein product is CASSERDRYSPLHF.

In this sample, this clonotype turned up many times. V gene TRBV7-9 combines with J gene TRBJ2-5; no definite D call. This CDR3 region has 13 residues. CDR1 and CDR2 (germline): SEHNR, FQNEAQ (reference sequence). V was cut by 1 base and J by 8 bases, with 11 bases left in between. CDR3 protein: CASSLVAEGTQYF. CDR3 nucleotide sequence: TGTGCCAGCAGCTTAGTAGCCGAAGGCACCCAGTACTTC.

In its sample, this clonotype was seen many times. The V call is TRBV27, the J call TRBJ2-7; D uncertain. This CDR3 spans 12 amino acids. The V and J ends lost 5 bases and 12 bases respectively, with 17 bases between them. Germline V CDR1 and CDR2: MNHEY, SMNVEV (reference sequence). The CDR3 bases are TGTGCCAGCAGTAAACACTCAAGATGGCGGTACTTC. The encoded protein is CASSKHSRWRYF.

This clonotype was picked up many times. The chain's CDR3 is CASSMRWEEFTEAFF. CDR3 DNA sequence: TGTGCCAGTAGTATGAGGTGGGAGGAGTTCACTGAAGCTTTCTTT. This chain connects TRBV19 to TRBJ1-1; D unresolved. V shed 3 bases and J shed 4 bases, with 15 bases lying between them. The CDR3 spans 15 residues. Germline CDR1 and CDR2: LNHDA and SQIVND (reference sequence).